The T cell receptor beta chain described here comes from a study of T cells after yellow fever vaccination. Overall study findings and caveats: A weaker but faster secondary response was observed, peaking on day 5 versus 15. The appearance of a small share of clonotypes in both CD4 and CD8 compartments was observed. Primary-vaccination clones mostly resurfaced post-booster (96% CD4, roughly 87% CD8).

Trimming cost V 1 base and J 9 bases, with 7 bases left between them. From germline, CDR1 is SGHVS and CDR2 FQNEAQ. The CDR3 extends over 12 amino acids. The table lists this clonotype with a few counts. Its target is unknown. 5'RACE template switching generated TCR cDNA, adding a universal primer site and UMIs. TCRdb redid the calling of the 5' RACE reads with MiXCR, one entry per CDR3 protein. The sample holds hundreds of thousands of distinct CDR3 sequences, 9.5% to 15% seen once. The chain employs TRBV7-8 and TRBJ1-5; no reliable D call. This specimen was CD4+ T cells sorted from PBMCs, taken 15 days after the yellow fever booster vaccination. The receptor's source is a man aged 18 to 35 who received the YFV17D yellow fever vaccine. Here the CDR3 DNA reads TGTGCCAGCAGCTTAGATCGGGGGCCCCAGCATTTT. Its translation is CASSLDRGPQHF.